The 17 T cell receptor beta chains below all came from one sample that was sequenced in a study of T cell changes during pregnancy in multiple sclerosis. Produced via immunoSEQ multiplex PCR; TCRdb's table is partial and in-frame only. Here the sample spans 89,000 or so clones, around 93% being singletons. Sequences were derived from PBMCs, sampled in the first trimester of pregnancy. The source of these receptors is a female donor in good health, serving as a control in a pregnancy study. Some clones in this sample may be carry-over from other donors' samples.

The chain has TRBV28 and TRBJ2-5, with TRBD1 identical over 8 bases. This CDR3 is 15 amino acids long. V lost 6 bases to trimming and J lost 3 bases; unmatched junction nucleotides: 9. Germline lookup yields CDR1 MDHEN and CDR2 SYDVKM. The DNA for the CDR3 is TGTGCCAGCAGCGGACAGGGTAGGAACGAAGAGACCCAGTACTTC. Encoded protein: CASSGQGRNEETQYF.

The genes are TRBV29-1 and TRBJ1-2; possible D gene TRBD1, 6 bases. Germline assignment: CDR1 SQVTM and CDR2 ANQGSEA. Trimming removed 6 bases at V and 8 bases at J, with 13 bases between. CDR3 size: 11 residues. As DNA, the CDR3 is TGCAGCGTGTCGGGACATGGGGGCTACACCTTC. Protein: CSVSGHGGYTF.

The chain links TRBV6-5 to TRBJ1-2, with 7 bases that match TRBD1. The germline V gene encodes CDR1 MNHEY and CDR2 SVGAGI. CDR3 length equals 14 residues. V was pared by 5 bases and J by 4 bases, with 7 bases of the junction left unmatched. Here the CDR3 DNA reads TGTGCCAGCAGTACGCCGACAGGGACCTATGGCTACACCTTC. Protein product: CASSTPTGTYGYTF.

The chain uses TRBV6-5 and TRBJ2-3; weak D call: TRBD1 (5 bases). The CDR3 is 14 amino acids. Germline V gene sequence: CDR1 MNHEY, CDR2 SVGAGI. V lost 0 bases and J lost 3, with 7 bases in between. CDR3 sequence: CASSYSAGTDTQYF. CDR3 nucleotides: TGTGCCAGCAGTTACTCTGCAGGGACAGATACGCAGTATTTT.

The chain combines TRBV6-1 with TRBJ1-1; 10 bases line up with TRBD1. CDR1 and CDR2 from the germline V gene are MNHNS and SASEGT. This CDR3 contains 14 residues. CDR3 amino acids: CASGKDRGKSEAFF. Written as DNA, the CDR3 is TGTGCGAGCGGGAAGGACAGGGGGAAATCTGAAGCTTTCTTT.

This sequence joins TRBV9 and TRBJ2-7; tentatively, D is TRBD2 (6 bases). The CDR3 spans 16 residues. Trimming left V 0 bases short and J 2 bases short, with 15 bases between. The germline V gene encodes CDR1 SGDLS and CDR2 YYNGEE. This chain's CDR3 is CASSVGDGGYTYEQYF. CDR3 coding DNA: TGTGCCAGCAGCGTAGGTGACGGGGGTTATACCTACGAGCAGTACTTC. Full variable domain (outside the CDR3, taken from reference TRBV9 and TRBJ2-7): DSGVTQTPKHLITATGQRVTLRCSPRSGDLSVYWYQQSLDQGLQFLIQYYNGEERAKGNILERFSAQQFPDLHSELNLSSLELGDSALYFCASSVGDGGYTYEQYFGPGTRLTVT.

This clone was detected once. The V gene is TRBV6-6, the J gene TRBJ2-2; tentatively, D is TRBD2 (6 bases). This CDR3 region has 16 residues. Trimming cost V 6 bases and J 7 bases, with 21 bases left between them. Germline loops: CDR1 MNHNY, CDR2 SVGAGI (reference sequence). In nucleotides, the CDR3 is TGTGCCAGCAGCCCATCCGATGCGGGAATATACGGGGAGCTGTTTTTT. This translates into CASSPSDAGIYGELFF.

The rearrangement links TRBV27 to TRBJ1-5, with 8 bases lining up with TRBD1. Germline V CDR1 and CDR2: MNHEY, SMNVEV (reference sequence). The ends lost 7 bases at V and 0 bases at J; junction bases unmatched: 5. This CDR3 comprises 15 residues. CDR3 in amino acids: CASKHGTGSNQPQHF. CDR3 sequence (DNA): TGTGCCAGCAAACATGGGACAGGTAGCAATCAGCCCCAGCATTTT.

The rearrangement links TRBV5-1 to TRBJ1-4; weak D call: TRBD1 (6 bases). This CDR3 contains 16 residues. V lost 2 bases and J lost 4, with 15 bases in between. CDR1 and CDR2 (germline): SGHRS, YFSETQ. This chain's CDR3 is CASSFGGLPDNEKLFF. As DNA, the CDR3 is TGCGCCAGCAGCTTCGGGGGGCTGCCTGATAATGAAAAACTGTTTTTT.

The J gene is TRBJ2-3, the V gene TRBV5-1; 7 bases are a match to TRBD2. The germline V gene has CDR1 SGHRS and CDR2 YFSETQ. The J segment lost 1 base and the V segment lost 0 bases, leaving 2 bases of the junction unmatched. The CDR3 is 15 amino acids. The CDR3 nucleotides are TGCGCCAGCAGCTTGGTGGCGGGGGGCACAGATACGCAGTATTTT. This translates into CASSLVAGGTDTQYF. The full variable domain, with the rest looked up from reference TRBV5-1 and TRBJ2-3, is KAGVTQTPRYLIKTRGQQVTLSCSPISGHRSVSWYQQTPGQGLQFLFEYFSETQRNKGNFPGRFSGRQFSNSRSEMNVSTLELGDSALYLCASSLVAGGTDTQYFGPGTRLTVL.

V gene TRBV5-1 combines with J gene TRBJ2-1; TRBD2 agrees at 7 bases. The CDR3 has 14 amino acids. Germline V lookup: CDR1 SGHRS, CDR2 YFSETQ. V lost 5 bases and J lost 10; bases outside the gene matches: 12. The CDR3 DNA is TGCGCCAGCAGAGGGCAGGGAGGGGTACGGGAGCAGTTCTTC. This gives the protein CASRGQGGVREQFF. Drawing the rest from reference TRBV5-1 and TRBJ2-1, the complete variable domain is KAGVTQTPRYLIKTRGQQVTLSCSPISGHRSVSWYQQTPGQGLQFLFEYFSETQRNKGNFPGRFSGRQFSNSRSEMNVSTLELGDSALYLCASRGQGGVREQFFGPGTRLTVL.

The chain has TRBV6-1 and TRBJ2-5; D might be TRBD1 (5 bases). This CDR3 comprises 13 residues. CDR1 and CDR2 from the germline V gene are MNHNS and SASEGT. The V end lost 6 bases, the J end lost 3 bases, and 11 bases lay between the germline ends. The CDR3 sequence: CASRQVNKETQYF. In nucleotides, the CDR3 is TGTGCCAGCAGACAGGTTAATAAAGAGACCCAGTACTTC.

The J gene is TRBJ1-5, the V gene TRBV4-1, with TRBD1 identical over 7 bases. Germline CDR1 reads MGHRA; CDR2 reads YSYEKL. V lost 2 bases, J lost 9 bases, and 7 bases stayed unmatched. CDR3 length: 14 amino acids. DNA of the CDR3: TGCGCCAGCAGCCAACCACAGGGGTCCGGGCCCCAGCATTTT. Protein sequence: CASSQPQGSGPQHF.

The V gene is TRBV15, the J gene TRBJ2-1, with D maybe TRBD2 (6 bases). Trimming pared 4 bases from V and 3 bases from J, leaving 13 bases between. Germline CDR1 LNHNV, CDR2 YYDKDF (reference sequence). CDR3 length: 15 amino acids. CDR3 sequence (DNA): TGTGCCACCAGCATAACGGGACTCCTCTACAATGAGCAGTTCTTC. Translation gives CATSITGLLYNEQFF.

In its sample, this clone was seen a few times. The chain's CDR3 is CASSSGLDNEQFF. In DNA form, the CDR3 reads TGTGCCAGCAGCTCCGGACTCGACAATGAGCAGTTCTTC. The V and J genes are TRBV5-4 and TRBJ2-1; TRBD2 might be the D (5 bases). CDR1 and CDR2 from the germline V gene are SGHNT and YYREEE (reference sequence). The CDR3 contains 13 residues. V was pared by 3 bases and J by 5 bases, with 9 bases between. The entire variable domain, with the rest obtained from reference TRBV5-4 and TRBJ2-1, is as follows: ETGVTQSPTHLIKTRGQQVTLRCSSQSGHNTVSWYQQALGQGPQFIFQYYREEENGRGNFPPRFSGLQFPNYSSELNVNALELDDSALYLCASSSGLDNEQFFGPGTRLTVL.

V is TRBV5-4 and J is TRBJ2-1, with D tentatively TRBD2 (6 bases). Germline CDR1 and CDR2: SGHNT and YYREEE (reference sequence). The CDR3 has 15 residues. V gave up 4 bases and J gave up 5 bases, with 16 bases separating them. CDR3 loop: CASSPTSGGHNEQFF. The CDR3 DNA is TGTGCCAGCAGCCCTACTAGTGGAGGGCACAATGAGCAGTTCTTC. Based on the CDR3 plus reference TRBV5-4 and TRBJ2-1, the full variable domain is ETGVTQSPTHLIKTRGQQVTLRCSSQSGHNTVSWYQQALGQGPQFIFQYYREEENGRGNFPPRFSGLQFPNYSSELNVNALELDDSALYLCASSPTSGGHNEQFFGPGTRLTVL.

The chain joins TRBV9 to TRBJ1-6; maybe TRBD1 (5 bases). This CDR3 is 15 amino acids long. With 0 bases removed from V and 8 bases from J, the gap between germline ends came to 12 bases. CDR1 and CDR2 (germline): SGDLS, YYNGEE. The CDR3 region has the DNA TGTGCCAGCAGCGTAGAAGCAGGGCTAGATTCACCCCTCCACTTT. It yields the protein CASSVEAGLDSPLHF.